The 28 T cell receptor beta chains below were found in one sample sequenced in a study of Graves' ophthalmopathy and Graves' hyperthyroidism. Researchers took RNA transcripts and amplified TCR beta CDR3 regions from them. First-round RT-PCR with HTBI primers preceded a second-round multiplex PCR. TCRdb recomputed calls from the multiplex PCR reads with MiXCR, one row per CDR3 protein. The table lists over 650,000 distinct CDR3 sequences, roughly 41% of them singletons. Sample: peripheral blood. These receptors were obtained from an adult man with Graves' ophthalmopathy.

J is TRBJ2-7 and V is TRBV12-3 or TRBV12-4; D call uncertain. The V end was cut by 2 bases, the J end by 0 bases, with 11 bases between. The CDR3 sequence is 15 residues long. The chain's CDR3 is CASSLRYDTSYEQYF. Here the CDR3 DNA reads TGTGCCAGCAGTTTAAGGTACGACACCTCCTACGAGCAGTACTTC.

This clonotype has ten or more counts. The chain employs TRBV7-9 and TRBJ1-6; 8 nucleotides agree with TRBD1. CDR1 is SEHNR, CDR2 FQNEAQ, per germline (reference sequence). CDR3 length: 15 amino acids. V was pared by 6 bases and J by 8 bases, with 9 bases of the junction left unmatched. The CDR3 bases are TGTGCCAGCAGAACTTCGGACAGGGCGGATTCACCCCTCCACTTT. Translating it yields CASRTSDRADSPLHF.

This chain uses TRBV29-1 with TRBJ2-6; 11 bases line up with TRBD2. Unmatched junction bases numbered 8, after V lost 1 base and J lost 0 bases. CDR3 size: 19 residues. Per the germline V gene, CDR1 is SQVTM and CDR2 is ANQGSEA. CDR3 DNA: TGCAGCGTTGAAGGGGCTAGCGGGAGGACTCGCTCTGGGGCCAACGTCCTGACTTTC. Its translation is CSVEGASGRTRSGANVLTF.

The V gene is TRBV19, the J gene TRBJ2-7; D remains unclear. This CDR3 is 14 amino acids long. With 1 base removed from V and 6 bases from J, the gap between germline ends came to 13 bases. CDR1 is LNHDA, CDR2 SQIVND, per germline (reference sequence). As DNA, the CDR3 is TGTGCCAGTAGTATAGCGTCGGGTTTCTGCGAGCAGTACTTC. Translation: CASSIASGFCEQYF.

In its sample, this clonotype was seen a few times. The V gene is TRBV14, the J gene TRBJ2-7; a weak D match, TRBD2 (6 bases). The germline V and J ends were trimmed by 4 bases and 4 bases, with 17 bases remaining between them. Germline-derived CDR1 and CDR2 are SGHDN and FVKESK. CDR3 length: 15 residues. CDR3 sequence: CASSPLRDSVYEQYF. The CDR3 region has the DNA TGTGCCAGCAGCCCCCTCCGGGACTCGGTTTACGAGCAGTACTTC.

The genes are TRBV15 and TRBJ2-7, with 8 positions matching TRBD1. V shed 2 bases, J shed 2 bases, and the junction held 5 bases outside the gene matches. The CDR3 loop spans 15 amino acids. CDR1 and CDR2 from the germline V gene are LNHNV and YYDKDF (reference sequence). CDR3 nucleotide sequence: TGTGCCACCAGCAGAATGACAGGGGAGGCCTACGAGCAGTACTTC. This sequence encodes CATSRMTGEAYEQYF.

This chain joins TRBV20-1 and TRBJ2-5; 8 positions match TRBD2. Germline CDR1 DFQATT, CDR2 SNEGSKA (reference sequence). With V trimmed by 1 base and J by 1 base, 11 bases remained unmatched. The CDR3 spans 17 residues. The CDR3 bases are TGCAGTGCTAGAGCATCCGGGGCGGGGGGTGCCCAAGAGACCCAGTACTTC. It codes for CSARASGAGGAQETQYF.

Comments on this clonotype: This may arise from a read error, as a much more abundant clone is one base away. The V call is TRBV9, the J call TRBJ1-1; no definite D call. Trimming removed 4 bases from V and 3 bases from J, with 10 bases in between. This CDR3 has 13 residues. Germline values: CDR1 SGDLS, CDR2 YYNGEE. CDR3 sequence (DNA): TGTGCCAGCAGCCAAATGGAGCACACTGAAGCTTTCTTT. It is translated as CASSQMEHTEAFF.

The chain uses TRBV25-1 and TRBJ2-5; 7 bases map to TRBD1. V was pared by 2 bases and J by 9 bases, with 9 bases of the junction left unmatched. The CDR3 is made up of 14 amino acids. Germline CDR1 and CDR2: MGHDK and SYGVNS. The CDR3 protein is CASSEADREQPQYF. The DNA for the CDR3 is TGTGCCAGCAGTGAAGCAGACAGGGAGCAGCCCCAGTACTTC.

This clonotype was seen ten or more times. The chain carries TRBV7-9 and TRBJ2-5; D is unclear. The V gene's germline CDR1 is SEHNR and CDR2 FQNEAQ (reference sequence). V lost 5 bases to trimming and J lost 6 bases, with 4 bases between them. The CDR3 has 10 amino acids. This CDR3 reads CASSGKTQYF. The CDR3 region has the DNA TGTGCCAGCAGCGGGAAGACCCAGTACTTC.

Turning to this clonotype: This may stem from a read error, because a much larger clone lies one nucleotide away. The V and J genes are TRBV20-1 and TRBJ2-5; 9 bases align to TRBD1. The CDR3 extends over 12 amino acids. Germline loops: CDR1 DFQATT, CDR2 SNEGSKA (reference sequence). The CDR3 here is CSARTGEGTQCF. CDR3 sequence (DNA): TGCAGTGCCAGGACAGGGGAAGGGACCCAGTGCTTC.

There are a few counts of this clonotype. As DNA, the CDR3 is TGTGCTAGTGGTTTGCCTCTAACACCCAGGGGAGGACCATTTGAGTTGGAGACCCAGTACTTC. It encodes CASGLPLTPRGGPFELETQYF. This chain joins TRBV12-5 and TRBJ2-5, with D possibly called TRBD1 or TRBD2 (6 bases each). Germline CDR1 reads LGHNT; CDR2 reads FRNRAP. The V gene lost 2 bases and the J gene lost 5 bases, with 33 bases spanning the gap. The CDR3 is 21 residues long.

This clonotype was seen ten or more times. The germline gene is not matched at one end of the junction; a read error may be the cause. The rearrangement links TRBV6-5 to TRBJ2-7, with a possible D match to TRBD2 (7 bases). This CDR3 comprises 14 residues. Looked up from germline, CDR1 is MNHEY and CDR2 is SVGAGI. Here the CDR3 reads CASSYSMSGGQLDF. CDR3 DNA sequence: TGTGCCAGCAGTTACTCGATGTCCGGGGGGCAGTTAGACTTC.

This clonotype was seen a handful of times. The rearrangement links TRBV2 to TRBJ2-7; 9 nucleotides align to TRBD1. The CDR3 is 15 amino acids. Germline lookup yields CDR1 SNHLY and CDR2 FYNNEI. With 5 bases clipped from V and 0 bases from J, the junction kept 5 bases outside the gene matches. This chain's CDR3 is CASSSDRGSSYEQYF. Written as DNA, the CDR3 is TGTGCCAGCAGTTCAGACAGGGGGAGCTCCTACGAGCAGTACTTC.

Concerning this clonotype: A clone one base away is much larger, so this may be a read error. J is TRBJ1-2 and V is TRBV12-3 or TRBV12-4; D ambiguous. The CDR3 has 13 residues. The DNA for the CDR3 is TGTGCCAGCGCGCCGGGGTTGAATAATGGCCACACCTTC. This codes for CASAPGLNNGHTF.

This clonotype was found many times. J is TRBJ1-1 and V is TRBV20-1; D is uncertain. Germline V lookup: CDR1 DFQATT, CDR2 SNEGSKA (reference sequence). The CDR3 is 13 residues long. Trimming took off 6 bases at V and 1 base at J, with 12 bases between the two ends. CDR3 nucleotide sequence: TGCAGTGCCGCCCCGTTACAGAACACTGAAGCTTTCTTT. It is translated as CSAAPLQNTEAFF.

The rearrangement joins TRBV3-1 to TRBJ1-5; maybe TRBD1 (5 bases). Trimming pared 3 bases from V and 0 bases from J, leaving 9 bases between. This CDR3 contains 15 residues. Germline CDR1 is LGHDT and CDR2 is YNNKEL (reference sequence). The CDR3 nucleotides are TGTGCCAGCAGCCACCGAGACAGTAGCAATCAGCCCCAGCATTTT. Protein: CASSHRDSSNQPQHF.

This clonotype came up many times. This chain connects TRBV19 to TRBJ1-5; 7 nucleotides align to TRBD1. Germline CDR1 and CDR2: LNHDA and SQIVND (reference sequence). The CDR3 covers 15 residues. J lost 0 bases, V lost 4 bases, and 3 bases had no gene match. CDR3 sequence: CASSTTGNSNQPQHF. The CDR3 DNA follows: TGTGCCAGTAGTACGACAGGGAATAGCAATCAGCCCCAGCATTTT.

V usage is TRBV7-2 and J usage is TRBJ2-2; no reliable D call. This CDR3 is 14 amino acids long. V was clipped by 1 base and J by 6 bases, with 9 bases between them. Germline CDR1 SGHTA, CDR2 FQGNSA. The CDR3, as DNA: TGTGCCAGCAGCTTAGGGCCGGCGGCCGGGGAGCTGTTTTTT. It specifies CASSLGPAAGELFF.

The chain combines TRBV7-3 with TRBJ1-1; 7 bases are shared with TRBD1. The V segment lost 3 bases and the J segment 10 bases; nucleotides outside the gene matches: 11. In germline, CDR1 is SGHTA, CDR2 FQGTGA. The CDR3 is made up of 14 amino acids. The CDR3 DNA reads TGTGCCAGCAGCTTCGTAGGGGGCGAAAGAGGAGCTTTCTTT. It yields the protein CASSFVGGERGAFF.

This chain joins TRBV5-1 and TRBJ2-7; D call uncertain. The CDR3 extends over 14 amino acids. Germline assignment: CDR1 SGHRS and CDR2 YFSETQ. V was cut by 2 bases and J by 1 base, with 10 bases left in between. The CDR3 nucleotides are TGCGCCAGCAGCTTACAGACGGCTTCCTACGAGCAGTACTTC. Amino acid sequence: CASSLQTASYEQYF.

This clonotype was recorded many times. The V call is TRBV7-9, the J call TRBJ1-1; D not certain. CDR1 is SEHNR and CDR2 is FQNEAQ in the germline V gene (reference sequence). V lost 3 bases and J lost 7, with 6 bases in between. The CDR3 sequence is 11 residues long. CDR3 nucleotide sequence: TGTGCCAGCAGCTTGAGAGGTGAAGCTTTCTTT. Protein: CASSLRGEAFF. Full variable domain (rest looked up from reference TRBV7-9 and TRBJ1-1): DTGVSQNPRHKITKRGQNVTFRCDPISEHNRLYWYRQTLGQGPEFLTYFQNEAQLEKSRLLSDRFSAERPKGSFSTLEIQRTEQGDSAMYLCASSLRGEAFFGQGTRLTVV.

The genes are TRBV5-6 and TRBJ1-2; D might be TRBD1 (6 bases). The CDR3 contains 17 residues. Germline values: CDR1 SGHDT, CDR2 YYEEEE. V dropped 0 bases and J dropped 6 bases, with 21 bases sitting between them. The CDR3 sequence is CASSLGSARAGVNGYTF. For the CDR3, the DNA is TGTGCCAGCAGCTTGGGTTCTGCTCGGGCAGGGGTAAATGGCTACACCTTC.

The CDR3 loop reads CSVEPGQKYGYTF. The CDR3 DNA is TGCAGCGTTGAACCCGGACAGAAATATGGCTACACCTTC. This chain uses TRBV29-1 with TRBJ1-2, with D possibly matching TRBD1 (6 bases). Per the germline V gene, CDR1 is SQVTM and CDR2 is ANQGSEA. The CDR3 extends over 13 amino acids. Between the trimmed V and J ends, which lost 2 bases and 5 bases, there was a span of 12 bases.

In its sample, this clonotype was seen many times. This sequence joins TRBV7-8 and TRBJ1-1; no reliable D call. Trimming pared 2 bases from V and 1 base from J, leaving 8 bases between. CDR1 and CDR2 (germline): SGHVS, FQNEAQ. This CDR3 has 14 amino acids. CDR3: CASSLLPENTEAFF. In nucleotides, the CDR3 is TGTGCCAGCAGCTTACTGCCGGAGAACACTGAAGCTTTCTTT.

As to this clonotype: It may be a read error: a sequence one base away is much more abundant. The J gene is TRBJ2-7, the V gene TRBV20-1; D unresolved. The CDR3 sequence is 12 residues long. Germline lookup yields CDR1 DFQATT and CDR2 SNEGSKA (reference sequence). V was clipped by 3 bases and J by 2 bases, with 8 bases between them. Here the CDR3 DNA reads TGCAGTGCTAGCCAGGCCACCTACGAGCAGTACTTC. This codes for CSASQATYEQYF.

This clonotype occurred many times. V usage is TRBV11-2 and J usage is TRBJ2-7; D unclear. Trimming cost V 5 bases and J 3 bases, with 11 bases left between them. CDR3 length equals 13 residues. Germline-derived CDR1 and CDR2 are SGHAT and FQNNGV. The CDR3 region is CASSRDWGYEQYF. For the CDR3, the DNA is TGTGCCAGCAGCCGAGACTGGGGCTACGAGCAGTACTTC.

This clonotype occurred a few times. The V and J genes are TRBV27 and TRBJ2-7; D possibly matches TRBD1 or TRBD2 (5 bases each). V lost 3 bases and J lost 2, with 14 bases in between. CDR1 MNHEY and CDR2 SMNVEV come from the germline V gene (reference sequence). This CDR3 region has 15 residues. The CDR3 nucleotides read TGTGCCAGCAGTTTGAACTTGGGGACGGCCTACGAGCAGTACTTC. This codes for CASSLNLGTAYEQYF.